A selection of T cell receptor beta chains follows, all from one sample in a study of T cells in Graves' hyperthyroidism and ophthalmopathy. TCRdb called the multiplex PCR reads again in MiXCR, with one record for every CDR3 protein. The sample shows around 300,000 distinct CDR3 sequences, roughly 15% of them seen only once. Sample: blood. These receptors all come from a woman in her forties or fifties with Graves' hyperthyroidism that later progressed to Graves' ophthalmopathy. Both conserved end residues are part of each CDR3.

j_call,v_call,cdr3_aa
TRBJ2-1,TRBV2,CASSVSIEQFF
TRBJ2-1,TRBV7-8,CASSPSPWDEQFF
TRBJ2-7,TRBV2,CASSEGVAGGYEQYF
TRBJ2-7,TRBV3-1,CASSHRTSGKYEQYF
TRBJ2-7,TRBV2,CASRGAGHLYEQYF
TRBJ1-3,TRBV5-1,CASSLTRDTIYF
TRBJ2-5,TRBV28,CASSLTSGQETQYF
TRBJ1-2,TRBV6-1,CASRPTGRDGYTF
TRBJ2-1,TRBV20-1,CIPSGAIHNEQFF
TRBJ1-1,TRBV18,CASSPRKRQGWRDTEAFF
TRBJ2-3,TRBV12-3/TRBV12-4,CASLDRGADTQYF
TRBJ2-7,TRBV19,CASMGQGNYEQYF
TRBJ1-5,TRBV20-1,CSANLQPSNQPQHF
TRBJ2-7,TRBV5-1,CASSPMTSKTYEQYF
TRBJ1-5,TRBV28,CASSNRGGNQPQHF
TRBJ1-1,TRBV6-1,CASSNTGYAFF
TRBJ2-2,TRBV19,CASSSGSFYTGELFF
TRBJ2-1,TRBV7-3,CASRETSGSTYNEQFF
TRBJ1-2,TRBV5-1,CASSLGEMPNYGYTF
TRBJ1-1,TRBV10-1,CASSEGSGNTEAFF